This record covers a single TCR beta chain. This sample was taken from a study of blood T cell repertoires in COVID-19. This CDR3 comprises 16 residues. V lost 0 bases to trimming and J lost 0 bases, with 9 bases between them. Germline values: CDR1 LGHDT, CDR2 YNNKEL (reference sequence). Donors were grouped by their self-reported clinical history. In the authors' methods: Amplifying reference gene primers gave estimates of nucleated cell counts. Sequencing was performed with immunoSEQ multiplex PCR; in TCRdb, only in-frame clones are kept and a portion is missing. V and J calls and clone size are those listed in that table; D and trimming were worked out from the DNA. The sample contains some 290,000 clones, roughly 89% of which appear only once.

What was sequenced was PBMCs or T cells enriched from blood (not recorded which). V is TRBV3-1 (or the pseudogene TRBV3-2) and J is TRBJ1-3; D gene uncertain. The TCR was taken from a woman in her twenties or thirties who had recovered from COVID-19. CDR3 sequence: CASSQDVGDSGNTIYF. In DNA form, the CDR3 reads TGTGCCAGCAGCCAAGATGTCGGGGACTCTGGAAACACCATATATTTT.